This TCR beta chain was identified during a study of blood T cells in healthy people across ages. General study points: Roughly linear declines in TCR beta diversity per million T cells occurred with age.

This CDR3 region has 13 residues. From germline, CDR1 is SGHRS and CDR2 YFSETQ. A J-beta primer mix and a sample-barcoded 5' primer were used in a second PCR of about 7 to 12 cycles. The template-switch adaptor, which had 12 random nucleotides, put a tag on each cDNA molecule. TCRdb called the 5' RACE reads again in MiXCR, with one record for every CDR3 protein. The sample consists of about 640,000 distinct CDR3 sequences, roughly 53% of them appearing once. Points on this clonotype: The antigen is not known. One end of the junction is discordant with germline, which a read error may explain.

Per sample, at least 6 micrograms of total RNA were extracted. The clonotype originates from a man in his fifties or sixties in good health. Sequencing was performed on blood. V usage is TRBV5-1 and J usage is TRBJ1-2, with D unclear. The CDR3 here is CACRQAVSGGYTF. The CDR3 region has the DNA TGCGCCTGCAGGCAGGCTGTCTCGGGAGGCTACACCTTC.